This T cell receptor (beta chain) was sequenced for a study of Tregs in tolerant kidney transplant recipients. Notes on this clone: The target antigen is unknown.

The assay was immunoSEQ multiplex PCR, and TCRdb's table has in-frame clones only and misses some. The profile shows 110,000 or so clones, 90% of them singletons. Germline CDR1 is MNHEY and CDR2 is SVGAGI. CDR3 size: 15 residues. The ends lost 6 bases at V and 3 bases at J; junction bases unmatched: 8. General study points: Biological reproducibility was not directly addressed in this study.

The input for sequencing was CD4+ T cells from blood, taken before the transplant. The gene calls are TRBV6-5 and TRBJ1-1, with TRBD1 matching 9 bases. The origin of this receptor is a human donor who received a combined kidney and bone marrow transplant. The CDR3 sequence: CASRKQQGAYTEAFF. In DNA, the CDR3 is TGTGCCAGCAGGAAACAACAGGGGGCGTACACTGAAGCTTTCTTT.